This T cell receptor (beta chain) was observed in a study of CD8+CD57+ T cells in acquired aplastic anemia. Across the study: Sorted CD4+ and CD8+ cells gave an average of around 3.1 ug of DNA. Overall study results and limits: Patients shared under 30 CD8+ CDR3 sequences with controls.

Previously, flow cytometry had revealed CD8+CD57+ cell expansion in the patients chosen for sequencing. Among the patients, all had severe acquired aplastic anemia. Germline V gene sequence: CDR1 LGHDT, CDR2 YNNKEL (reference sequence). The CDR3 is 16 residues long. V lost 4 bases, J lost 6 bases, and 18 bases lay in between. Investigators profiled TCR beta VDJ and CDR3 from genomic DNA template. TCRdb re-called the reads through MiXCR, storing one row per CDR3 protein. The table shows 150,000 to 200,000 distinct CDR3 sequences, with around 48% occurring only once. A remark on this clonotype: The antigen remains unidentified.

The chain is built from TRBV3-1 and TRBJ2-2; D is ambiguous. The clonotype was recovered from a human donor with aplastic anemia. The sequencing sample was made of sorted CD4+, CD8+, or CD8+CD57+ T cells (not recorded which) from PBMCs. The CDR3 reads CASSRLGIGVSGELFF. In DNA, the CDR3 is TGTGCCAGCAGCCGCCTGGGAATAGGCGTATCCGGGGAGCTGTTTTTT.